These 5 T cell receptor beta chains originate from one sample sequenced in a study of vaccination effects on CD4 cells after COVID-19. Cultured cells yielded isolated CD4+ T cells after around 9 days. Here immunoSEQ multiplex PCR was the method, and the copy in TCRdb shows in-frame clones only, minus some. The table includes 70,000 or so clones, around 77% detected once. These receptors lack a known antigen. Specimen: CD4+ T cells from PBMCs cultured without peptide, collected before COVID-19 vaccination. These receptors were obtained from a human donor who received a COVID-19 vaccine.

The chain recombines TRBV7-2 with TRBJ1-6; D may be TRBD1 (5 bases). The V end was cut by 1 base, the J end by 9 bases, with 16 bases between. Germline V gene sequence: CDR1 SGHTA, CDR2 FQGNSA. The CDR3 sequence is 16 residues long. Here the CDR3 reads CASSLVWGASISPLHF. The CDR3 DNA follows: TGTGCCAGCAGCTTAGTGTGGGGCGCGAGTATTTCACCCCTCCACTTT.

V usage is TRBV7-2 and J usage is TRBJ2-3; TRBD1 matches 9 bases. Looked up from germline, CDR1 is SGHTA and CDR2 is FQGNSA. Trimming took 8 bases from V and 2 from J; bases not matched to a gene: 5. CDR3 size: 14 residues. CDR3 in DNA: TGTGCCAGCGAGGACAGGGGTATCACAGATACGCAGTATTTT. Amino acids: CASEDRGITDTQYF.

V gene TRBV19 combines with J gene TRBJ2-3, with 12 bases that match TRBD2. Germline assignment: CDR1 LNHDA and CDR2 SQIVND (reference sequence). V shed 3 bases and J 5 bases; nucleotides not matched to a gene: 9. This CDR3 spans 17 amino acids. The CDR3 region is CASSIQLAGGYRDTQYF. Here the CDR3 DNA reads TGTGCCAGTAGTATTCAACTAGCGGGGGGATACCGAGATACGCAGTATTTT.

V is TRBV21-1 and J is TRBJ1-5. TRBV21-1 is a pseudogene segment. The CDR3 is 16 residues long. DNA of the CDR3: TGTGCCAGCAGCAAAATCTCGAGGGCTGGGAGACAGCCCCAGCATTTT. Protein: CASSKISRAGRQPQHF.

This chain uses TRBV5-5 with TRBJ1-5; 9 bases match TRBD1. This CDR3 has 16 residues. CDR1 and CDR2 from the germline V gene are SGHKS and YYEKEE (reference sequence). With V trimmed by 3 bases and J by 2 bases, 6 bases remained unmatched. CDR3 amino acids: CASSSQGALGNQPQHF. CDR3 sequence (DNA): TGTGCCAGCAGCTCACAGGGGGCGCTGGGCAATCAGCCCCAGCATTTT.